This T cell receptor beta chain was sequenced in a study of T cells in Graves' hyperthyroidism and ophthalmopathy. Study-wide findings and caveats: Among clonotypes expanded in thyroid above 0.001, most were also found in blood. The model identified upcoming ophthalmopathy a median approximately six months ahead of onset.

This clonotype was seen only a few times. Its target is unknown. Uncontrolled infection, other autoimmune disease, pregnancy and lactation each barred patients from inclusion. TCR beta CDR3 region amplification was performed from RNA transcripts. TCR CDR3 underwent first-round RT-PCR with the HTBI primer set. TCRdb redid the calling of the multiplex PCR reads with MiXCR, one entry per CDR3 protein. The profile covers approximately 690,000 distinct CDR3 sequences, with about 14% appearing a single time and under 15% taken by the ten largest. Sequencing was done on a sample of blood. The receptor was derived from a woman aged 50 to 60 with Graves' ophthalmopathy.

CDR3 loop: CASSYFGLYGYTF. The CDR3 DNA is TGTGCCAGCAGTTATTTTGGGCTCTATGGCTACACCTTC. V usage is TRBV6-1 and J usage is TRBJ1-2; D gene ambiguous. CDR3 length: 13 residues. Per the germline V gene, CDR1 is MNHNS and CDR2 is SASEGT. V was cut by 5 bases and J by 4 bases, with 11 bases left in between.